The source of this T cell receptor beta chain is a study of blood T cell repertoires in COVID-19. Study as a whole: Collection of acute and convalescent COVID-19 samples took place in the United States, Italy and Spain. Sample material is recorded as cDNA or gDNA derived from T cells, B-cell-depleted T cells, or PBMCs.

Only in-frame clones appear in the TCRdb table, and some are missing; sequencing was by immunoSEQ multiplex PCR. The table records approximately 490,000 clones, about 90% of them present only once. The CDR3 is made up of 16 amino acids. The J segment lost 6 bases and the V segment lost 3 bases, leaving 13 bases of the junction unmatched. The germline CDR1 and CDR2 sequences are GTSNPN and SVGIG (reference sequence). This clone was picked up a small number of times. Sequencing input: PBMCs or T cells enriched from blood (not recorded which). The rearrangement uses TRBV30 and TRBJ1-4; the match to TRBD1 covers 7 bases. The receptor's source is a woman younger than 35 who had recovered from COVID-19. In DNA, the CDR3 is TGTGCCTGGAGCGGCCAAGGGACAGAAGCATATGAAAAACTGTTTTTT. It encodes CAWSGQGTEAYEKLFF.